This TCR beta chain appears in the sequencing data of a study of STAT3 mutations in large granular lymphocyte leukemia (dated by TCRdb to the late 2010s). Background on the whole study: Roughly half of the T-LGLL patients who were sequenced longitudinally carried canonical activating STAT3 mutations. One or more immunosuppressive therapy regimens were given to more than half of T-LGLL patients, and hematologic response was seen in around 36% of the treated patients. Patients with T-cell large granular lymphocyte leukemia underwent serial deep sequencing of TCRbeta CDR3 and STAT3 to reconstruct clonal hierarchy and dynamics. From an initial cohort of roughly 210 LGL patients, roughly 20 representative T-LGLL cases were picked for longitudinal TCRbeta and STAT3 sequencing. As controls within the study, a couple of patients with natural killer LGL leukemia were also sequenced longitudinally. For each patient, sequencing was performed at an average of roughly 4 time points, with a range of 2 to 8 samplings.

The germline V gene yields SGHRS for CDR1 and YFSETQ for CDR2. Measured from the cysteine to the phenylalanine, the CDR3 is 14 residues long. Only the CDR3 DNA stays, 42 bases, in frame from base 1. Ends trimmed: V by 0 bases, J by 1 base; bases unmatched to a gene: 0. The same DNA, extracted from blood mononuclear cells, served for both the TCR sequencing and the STAT3 sequencing. Study-level results and caveats: The burden of the dominant TCR clone was higher than the STAT3 mutant burden in several patients, which suggests that the STAT3 mutation arose secondarily inside a clone that had already expanded. Variable intervals between samplings and differing treatment regimens complicated linking therapy response to changes in TCR clonal burden. All T-LGLL patients had at least one immunodominant TCRbeta clonotype, and roughly half had multiple immunodominant subclonotypes. TCR clonotype switching after therapy was observed in 6 of 18 patients, and all newly emerging clones were found to be STAT3 wild type. Because no samples were available when a clone first appeared, clonal expansion had to be inferred from samplings taken at other points. Because codominant clonotypes persisted in some patients, a small but highly pathogenic clone may have been missed.

Remarks on this clone: The target of this receptor is not known. Per-nucleotide qualities are absent, and no much larger clonotype sits a single base away.

An Illumina MiSeq was used to sequence the TCRbeta libraries, yielding an average of approximately 40,000 productive templates per sample. Multiplex PCR amplification was used to generate TCRbeta CDR3 libraries with the immunoSEQ assay. On the authors' methods: Repertoire diversity was computed as previously defined, with values near 0 indicating extremely monoclonal samples. TCRdb mirrors the immuneACCESS table, restricted to in-frame sequences. Some clones are absent from its copies; in checked studies, under half trace to an unresolved V gene, and the reason for the others is unknown. V, J and clone size are taken as reported in that table, and D and trimming were inferred from the DNA itself. The sample table contains tens of thousands of clones; only one count was recorded for approximately 86% of them. The top ten clonotypes cover roughly an eighth of the sample.

The chain couples TRBV5-1 to TRBJ2-7; 8 central bases correspond to TRBD1. The receptor was isolated from a man between 60 and 70 years old with T-cell large granular lymphocyte leukemia. Some clones in this sample may be carry-over from other donors' samples. The age is the age at diagnosis. Sequencing was done on a sample of peripheral blood mononuclear cells. The CDR3 here reads CASSLGQGSYEQYF. The sequence in DNA is TGCGCCAGCAGCTTGGGACAGGGGTCCTACGAGCAGTACTTC.